The TCR beta chain described here comes from a study of early T cells in non-severe SARS-CoV-2 infection. CDR1 and CDR2 (germline): SQVTM, ANQGSEA. V lost 6 bases to trimming and J lost 3 bases; unmatched junction nucleotides: 1. This CDR3 has 11 amino acids. Using its own MiXCR run on the 5' RACE reads, TCRdb lists one record per CDR3 protein. Among tens of thousands of distinct CDR3 sequences listed, 10% were seen once. The source material was whole blood. The V call is TRBV29-1, the J call TRBJ1-2; 7 positions match TRBD1. This sequence originates from an adult who was a healthcare worker with PCR-confirmed SARS-CoV-2 infection or an uninfected control (not recorded which). The CDR3 loop reads CSVGQDYGYTF. Written as DNA, the CDR3 is TGCAGCGTAGGACAGGACTATGGCTACACCTTC.